This T cell receptor beta chain originates from a study of human versus mouse CDR3 diversity and MHC coevolution. This CDR3 spans 14 amino acids. The V and J ends lost 6 bases and 2 bases respectively, with 14 bases between them. In germline, CDR1 is SGDLS, CDR2 YYNGEE. Some clones are missing from TCRdb's copy, which holds only in-frame ones; the method was immunoSEQ multiplex PCR. The table shows 45,000 to 75,000 clones, with approximately 94% occurring only once. The TCR originated in a person between 55 and 70 years old in good health. The sample consisted of naive CD4+ T cells from blood. Subset specified: CD45RO-negative CD62L-positive naive CD4 T cells. The genes are TRBV9 and TRBJ1-2; the D is unclear. CDR3 loop: CASTLTQVNYGYTF. CDR3 in DNA: TGTGCCAGCACCCTAACCCAGGTCAACTATGGCTACACCTTC.